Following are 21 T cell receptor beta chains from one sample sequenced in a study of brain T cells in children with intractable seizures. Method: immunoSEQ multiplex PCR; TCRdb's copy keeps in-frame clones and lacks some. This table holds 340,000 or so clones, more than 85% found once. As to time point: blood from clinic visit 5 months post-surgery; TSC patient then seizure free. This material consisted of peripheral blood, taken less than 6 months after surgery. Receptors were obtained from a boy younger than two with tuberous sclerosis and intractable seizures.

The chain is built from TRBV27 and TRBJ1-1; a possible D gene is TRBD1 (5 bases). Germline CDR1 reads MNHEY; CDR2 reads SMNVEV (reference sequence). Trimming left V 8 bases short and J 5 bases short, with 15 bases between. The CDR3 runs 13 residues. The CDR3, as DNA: TGTGCCAGCTCCATGGGGAGGGGAACTGAAGCTTTCTTT. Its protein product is CASSMGRGTEAFF.

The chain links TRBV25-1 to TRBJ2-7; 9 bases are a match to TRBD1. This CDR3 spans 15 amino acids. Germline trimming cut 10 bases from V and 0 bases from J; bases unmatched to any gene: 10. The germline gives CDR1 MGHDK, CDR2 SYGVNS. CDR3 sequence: CATSAGTGPSYEQYF. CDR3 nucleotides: TGTGCCACCAGCGCCGGGACAGGGCCCTCCTACGAGCAGTACTTC.

The CDR3 loop is CASSYTLGPRYF. Written as DNA, the CDR3 is TGTGCCAGCAGCTACACATTGGGTCCAAGGTACTTC. The chain employs TRBV11-2 and TRBJ2-7; D remains unclear. The V end was cut by 4 bases, the J end by 12 bases, with 16 bases between. Germline loops: CDR1 SGHAT, CDR2 FQNNGV. CDR3 length: 12 amino acids.

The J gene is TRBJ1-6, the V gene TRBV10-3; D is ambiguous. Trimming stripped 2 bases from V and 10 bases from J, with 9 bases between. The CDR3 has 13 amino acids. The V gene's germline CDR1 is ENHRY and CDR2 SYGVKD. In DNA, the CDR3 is TGTGCCATCAGTGAGGCCATTGAATCACCCCTCCACTTT. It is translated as CAISEAIESPLHF.

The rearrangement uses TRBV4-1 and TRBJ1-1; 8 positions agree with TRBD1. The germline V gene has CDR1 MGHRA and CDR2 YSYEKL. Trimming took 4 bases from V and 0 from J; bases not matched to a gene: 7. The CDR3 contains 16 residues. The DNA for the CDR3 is TGCGCCAGCAGCCCCTCAACCAGGGGGCTGAACACTGAAGCTTTCTTT. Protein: CASSPSTRGLNTEAFF.

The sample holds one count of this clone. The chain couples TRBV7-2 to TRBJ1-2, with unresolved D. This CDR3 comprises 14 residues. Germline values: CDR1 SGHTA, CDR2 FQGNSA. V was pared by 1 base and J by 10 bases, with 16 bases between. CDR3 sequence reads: CASSLVGLEKVYTF. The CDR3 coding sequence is TGTGCCAGCAGCTTAGTGGGCTTGGAGAAAGTCTACACCTTC.

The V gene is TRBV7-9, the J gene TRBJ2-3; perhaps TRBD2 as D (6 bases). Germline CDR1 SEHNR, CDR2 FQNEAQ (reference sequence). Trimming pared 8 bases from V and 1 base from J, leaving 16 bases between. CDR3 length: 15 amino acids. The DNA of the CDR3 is TGTGCCAGCGGACAATCTAGCGCAGGCACAGATACGCAGTATTTT. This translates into CASGQSSAGTDTQYF.

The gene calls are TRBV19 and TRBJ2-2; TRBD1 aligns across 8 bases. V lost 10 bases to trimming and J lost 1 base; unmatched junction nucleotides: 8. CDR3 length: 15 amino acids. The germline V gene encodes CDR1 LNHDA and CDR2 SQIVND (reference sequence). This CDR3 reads CATRWGTGNTGELFF. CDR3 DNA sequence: TGTGCCACCCGGTGGGGGACAGGGAACACCGGGGAGCTGTTTTTT. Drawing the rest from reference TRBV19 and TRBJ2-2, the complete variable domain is DGGITQSPKYLFRKEGQNVTLSCEQNLNHDAMYWYRQDPGQGLRLIYYSQIVNDFQKGDIAEGYSVSREKKESFPLTVTSAQKNPTAFYLCATRWGTGNTGELFFGEGSRLTVL.

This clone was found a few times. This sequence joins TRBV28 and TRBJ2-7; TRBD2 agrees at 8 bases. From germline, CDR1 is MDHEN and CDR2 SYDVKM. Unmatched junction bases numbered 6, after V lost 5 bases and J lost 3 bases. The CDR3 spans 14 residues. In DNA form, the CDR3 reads TGTGCCAGCAGTGGAAGCGGGAGAAGCTACGAGCAGTACTTC. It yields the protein CASSGSGRSYEQYF.

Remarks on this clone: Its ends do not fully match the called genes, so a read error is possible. The CDR3 DNA reads as TGTGCCAGCAGCTCGTTCGGGACTAGCGGGAACGGGGTGAACTTC. This translates into CASSSFGTSGNGVNF. The chain joins TRBV11-3 to TRBJ2-7; 13 nucleotides line up with TRBD2. Germline-derived CDR1 and CDR2 are SGHNT and YENEEA. The CDR3 has 15 residues.

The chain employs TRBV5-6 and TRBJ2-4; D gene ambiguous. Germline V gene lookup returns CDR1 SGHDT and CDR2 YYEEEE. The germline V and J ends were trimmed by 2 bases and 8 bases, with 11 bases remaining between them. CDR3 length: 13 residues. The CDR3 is CASSFQSSYIQYF. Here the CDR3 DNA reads TGTGCCAGCAGCTTCCAATCTAGTTACATTCAGTACTTC. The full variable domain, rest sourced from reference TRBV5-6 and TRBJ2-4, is DAGVTQSPTHLIKTRGQQVTLRCSPKSGHDTVSWYQQALGQGPQFIFQYYEEEERQRGNFPDRFSGHQFPNYSSELNVNALLLGDSALYLCASSFQSSYIQYFGAGTRLSVL.

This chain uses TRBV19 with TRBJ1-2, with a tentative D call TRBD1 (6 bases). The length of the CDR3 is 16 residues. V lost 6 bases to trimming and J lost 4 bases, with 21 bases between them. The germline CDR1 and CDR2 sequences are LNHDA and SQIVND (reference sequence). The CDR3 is CASSPVLGRGFYGYTF. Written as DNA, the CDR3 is TGTGCCAGTAGCCCGGTTTTGGGCAGGGGATTCTATGGCTACACCTTC.

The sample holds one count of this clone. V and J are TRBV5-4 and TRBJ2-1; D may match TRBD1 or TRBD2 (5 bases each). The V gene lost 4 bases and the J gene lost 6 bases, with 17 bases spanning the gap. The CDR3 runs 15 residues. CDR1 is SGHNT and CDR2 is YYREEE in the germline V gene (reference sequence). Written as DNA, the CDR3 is TGTGCCAGCAGCCTAATCGGGGCAAATCCCAATGAGCAGTTCTTC. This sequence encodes CASSLIGANPNEQFF. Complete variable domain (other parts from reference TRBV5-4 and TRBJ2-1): ETGVTQSPTHLIKTRGQQVTLRCSSQSGHNTVSWYQQALGQGPQFIFQYYREEENGRGNFPPRFSGLQFPNYSSELNVNALELDDSALYLCASSLIGANPNEQFFGPGTRLTVL.

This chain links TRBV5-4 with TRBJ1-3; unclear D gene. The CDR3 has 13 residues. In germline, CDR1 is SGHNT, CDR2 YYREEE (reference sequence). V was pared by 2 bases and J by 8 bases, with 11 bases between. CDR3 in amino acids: CASSFGITDTIYF. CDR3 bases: TGTGCCAGCAGCTTTGGTATAACGGACACCATATATTTT.

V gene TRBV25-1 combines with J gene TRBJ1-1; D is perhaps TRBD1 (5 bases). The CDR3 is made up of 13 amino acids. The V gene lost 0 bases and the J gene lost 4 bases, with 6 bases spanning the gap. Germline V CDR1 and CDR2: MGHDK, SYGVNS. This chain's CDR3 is CASSEYGATEAFF. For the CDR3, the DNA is TGTGCCAGCAGTGAATATGGGGCCACTGAAGCTTTCTTT.

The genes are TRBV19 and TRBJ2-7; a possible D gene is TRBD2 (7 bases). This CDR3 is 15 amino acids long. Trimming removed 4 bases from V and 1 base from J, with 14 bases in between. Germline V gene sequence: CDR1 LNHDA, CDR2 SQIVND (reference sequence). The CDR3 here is CASSTTGGPSYEQYF. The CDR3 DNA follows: TGTGCCAGTAGTACAACCGGGGGGCCATCCTACGAGCAGTACTTC.

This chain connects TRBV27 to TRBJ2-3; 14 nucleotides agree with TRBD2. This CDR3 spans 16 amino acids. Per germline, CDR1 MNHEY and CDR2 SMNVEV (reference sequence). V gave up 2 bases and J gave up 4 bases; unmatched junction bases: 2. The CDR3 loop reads CASSLQTSGGADTQYF. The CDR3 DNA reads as TGTGCCAGCAGTTTACAGACTAGCGGGGGGGCAGATACGCAGTATTTT.

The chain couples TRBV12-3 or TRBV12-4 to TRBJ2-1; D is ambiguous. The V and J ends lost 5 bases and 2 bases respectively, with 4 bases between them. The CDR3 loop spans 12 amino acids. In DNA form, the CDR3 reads TGTGCCAGCAGTGTTCCCTACAATGAGCAGTTCTTC. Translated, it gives CASSVPYNEQFF.

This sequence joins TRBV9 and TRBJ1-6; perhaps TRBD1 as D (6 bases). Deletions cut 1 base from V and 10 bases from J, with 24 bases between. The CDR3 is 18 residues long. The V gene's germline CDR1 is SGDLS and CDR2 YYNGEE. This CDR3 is CASSVSSGGALTRSPLHF. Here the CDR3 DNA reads TGTGCCAGCAGCGTAAGCTCGGGGGGCGCTTTAACCCGGTCACCCCTCCACTTT.

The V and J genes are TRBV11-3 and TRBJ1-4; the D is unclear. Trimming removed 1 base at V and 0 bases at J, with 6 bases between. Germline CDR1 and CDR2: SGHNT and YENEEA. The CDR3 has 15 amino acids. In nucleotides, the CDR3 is TGTGCCAGCAGCTTAGGCCCAGCAACTAATGAAAAACTGTTTTTT. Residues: CASSLGPATNEKLFF.

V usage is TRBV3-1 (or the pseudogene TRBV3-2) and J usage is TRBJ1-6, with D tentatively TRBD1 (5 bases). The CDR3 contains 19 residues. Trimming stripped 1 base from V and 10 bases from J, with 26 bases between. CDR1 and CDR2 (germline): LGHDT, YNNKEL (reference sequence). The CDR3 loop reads CASSQVPSVGGGYRSPLHF. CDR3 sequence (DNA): TGTGCCAGCAGCCAAGTCCCGTCCGTTGGGGGGGGGTATCGGTCACCCCTCCACTTT.